This entry lists 2 T cell receptor beta chains sequenced from one sample in a study of blood T cell repertoires in COVID-19. Sequencing used immunoSEQ multiplex PCR; TCRdb keeps in-frame clones, though not all of them. The sample has about 140,000 clones, approximately 82% seen once. Sequencing input: peripheral blood. These receptors were collected from a man aged 55 to 70 who had recovered from COVID-19.

The chain carries TRBV21-1 and TRBJ2-2; the DNA was not used to check the table's D call, TRBD1. TRBV21-1 is classified as a pseudogene. The CDR3 spans 16 residues. The CDR3 DNA is TGTGCCAGCAGCAAGGGACAGGGGCTCGACACCGGGGAGCTGTTTTTT. It specifies CASSKGQGLDTGELFF.

The rearrangement uses TRBV6-5 and TRBJ2-2; 8 nucleotides line up with TRBD1. V dropped 6 bases and J dropped 3; count of bases not matched to a gene: 6. The CDR3 is 15 residues long. CDR1 and CDR2 (germline): MNHEY, SVGAGI. CDR3 loop: CASRQDRADTGELFF. DNA for the CDR3: TGTGCCAGCAGACAGGACAGGGCGGACACCGGGGAGCTGTTTTTT.